A selection of T cell receptor beta chains follows, all from one sample in a study of blood T cells in healthy people across ages. One entry per CDR3 protein, called by TCRdb with MiXCR from the 5' RACE reads. The sample has about 900,000 distinct CDR3 sequences; 62% are singletons. Sequenced input: blood. The receptors were gathered from a man aged 30 to 45 in good health. The CDR3 runs from the conserved cysteine through the conserved F or W. D genes are given only for firm matches. Expanded clones are given a class, and other clones once, few, many or no size at all.

clone_size,j_call,v_call,cdr3_length,d_call,cdr3_aa,cdr3_nt
.,TRBJ2-7,TRBV6-1,13,.,CASSLRNPYEQYF,TGTGCCAGCAGTTTACGGAACCCCTACGAGCAGTACTTC
few,TRBJ2-1,TRBV10-3,16,.,CAIRIGGHPMGNEQFF,TGTGCCATCAGGATAGGAGGTCACCCGATGGGTAATGAGCAGTTCTTC
.,TRBJ2-6,TRBV6-2/TRBV6-3,17,TRBD1,CASSGDSYSSGANVLTF,TGTGCCAGCTCCGGGGACAGCTATAGCTCTGGGGCCAACGTCCTGACTTTC
few,TRBJ2-7,TRBV6-6,15,TRBD1,CASSSSGTGAYEQYF,TGTGCCAGCAGTTCCTCCGGGACAGGGGCCTACGAGCAGTACTTC
.,TRBJ1-5,TRBV7-2,16,TRBD1,CASSLGSQGGNQPQHF,TGTGCCAGCAGCTTAGGTTCACAGGGGGGCAATCAGCCCCAGCATTTT
few,TRBJ2-7,TRBV4-2,13,.,CASSHSGDYEQYF,TGTGCCAGCAGCCACTCAGGGGACTACGAGCAGTACTTC
.,TRBJ1-2,TRBV30,14,.,CAWSRRSANYGYTF,TGTGCCTGGAGTAGACGGTCAGCTAACTATGGCTACACCTTC
once,TRBJ2-7,TRBV5-1,14,.,CASSLIGHSYEQYF,TGCGCCAGCAGCCTTATCGGACACTCCTACGAGCAGTACTTC
few,TRBJ2-3,TRBV7-2,15,TRBD1,CASSLLQGKTDTQYF,TGTGCCAGCAGCTTATTACAGGGGAAGACAGATACGCAGTATTTT
many,TRBJ1-1,TRBV29-1,13,TRBD1,CSAKTGGNTEAFF,TGCAGCGCCAAGACAGGGGGTAACACTGAAGCTTTCTTT
.,TRBJ1-2,TRBV4-2,16,.,CASSQADGANNYGYTF,TGTGCCAGCAGCCAAGCAGACGGCGCGAATAACTATGGCTACACCTTC
.,TRBJ1-2,TRBV27,13,.,CASSFNSLYGYTF,TGTGCCAGCAGTTTTAACAGTCTCTATGGCTACACCTTC
.,TRBJ2-1,TRBV27,16,TRBD1,CASSLMTGGFYNEQFF,TGTGCCAGCAGTTTGATGACAGGGGGGTTCTACAATGAGCAGTTCTTC
.,TRBJ1-4,TRBV10-3,12,.,CATRDLNEKLFF,TGTGCCACCCGGGATTTAAATGAAAAACTGTTTTTT
.,TRBJ2-7,TRBV6-5,15,.,CASSPTGLAYYEQYF,TGTGCCAGCAGTCCGACAGGCCTTGCCTACTACGAGCAGTACTTC
.,TRBJ1-2,TRBV7-9,21,.,CASSLESLGGIKPSFYYGYTF,TGTGCCAGCAGCTTAGAGTCCCTCGGCGGGATAAAGCCTTCATTTTACTATGGCTACACCTTC
few,TRBJ1-1,TRBV5-1,14,.,CASSMGPQDTEAFF,TGCGCCAGCAGCATGGGACCTCAGGACACTGAAGCTTTCTTT
.,TRBJ1-2,TRBV7-9,15,.,CASSLSQGRSNGYTF,TGTGCCAGCAGCTTATCGCAGGGGCGGAGTAATGGCTACACCTTC
few,TRBJ2-6,TRBV12-3/TRBV12-4,17,.,CASSLQGGLAGANVLTF,TGTGCCAGCAGCCTACAGGGAGGTCTAGCTGGGGCCAACGTCCTGACTTTC
.,TRBJ2-7,TRBV6-1,14,.,CASISTLGVHEQYF,TGTGCCAGCATCTCGACCTTGGGGGTCCACGAGCAGTACTTC
.,TRBJ2-4,TRBV29-1,17,.,CSATKPPYGLGGNIQYF,TGCAGCGCGACTAAACCCCCATACGGACTGGGGGGAAACATTCAGTACTTC
once,TRBJ2-1,TRBV10-3,15,TRBD2,CAISPTSGGYNEQFF,TGTGCCATCAGCCCGACTAGCGGGGGGTACAATGAGCAGTTCTTC
once,TRBJ2-4,TRBV29-1,14,.,CSVPLTGDKNIQYF,TGCAGCGTTCCCCTCACAGGTGACAAAAACATTCAGTACTTC
.,TRBJ2-7,TRBV7-2,16,.,CASSPAAYRARGEQYF,TGTGCCAGCAGCCCAGCCGCTTACAGGGCCCGGGGCGAGCAGTACTTC
.,TRBJ2-2,TRBV4-3,16,TRBD2,CASSQAAGGPAGELFF,TGCGCCAGCAGCCAAGCAGCGGGGGGGCCCGCCGGGGAGCTGTTTTTT
once,TRBJ2-7,TRBV5-1,13,.,CASSVLGSYEQYF,TGCGCCAGCAGCGTATTGGGCTCCTACGAGCAGTACTTC
.,TRBJ2-1,TRBV18,13,.,CASSPGTPHGGFF,TGTGCCAGCTCACCGGGAACACCCCACGGTGGGTTCTTC
.,TRBJ2-3,TRBV6-1,14,.,CASSEARPTDTQYF,TGTGCCAGCAGTGAAGCTCGGCCCACAGATACGCAGTATTTT
.,TRBJ1-5,TRBV9,13,.,CASSALGGEPQHF,TGTGCCAGCAGCGCCCTGGGCGGCGAGCCCCAGCATTTT
.,TRBJ1-2,TRBV27,13,.,CASSLEQGQGYTF,TGTGCCAGCAGTTTAGAGCAGGGCCAAGGCTACACCTTC
.,TRBJ2-7,TRBV7-2,13,.,CASSGDPSYEQYF,TGTGCCAGCAGCGGCGACCCGAGCTACGAGCAGTACTTC
.,TRBJ1-4,TRBV20-1,15,TRBD1,CSALVMTGGREKLFF,TGCAGTGCTCTCGTTATGACAGGGGGCAGGGAAAAACTGTTTTTT
.,TRBJ1-1,TRBV6-6,17,TRBD1,CASSYLPGQLMNTEAFF,TGTGCCAGCAGTTACCTACCGGGACAGCTCATGAACACTGAAGCTTTCTTT
.,TRBJ2-1,TRBV7-3,12,TRBD2,CASSLKRGLLFF,TGTGCCAGCAGCTTAAAGCGGGGGCTGCTGTTCTTC
once,TRBJ1-4,TRBV4-2,16,.,CASSQGPQATNEKLFF,TGTGCCAGCAGCCAAGGACCACAGGCAACTAATGAAAAACTGTTTTTT
.,TRBJ2-1,TRBV13,17,TRBD2,CASSLPASGGSHNEQFF,TGTGCCAGCAGCCTACCCGCTAGCGGGGGGTCCCACAATGAGCAGTTCTTC
.,TRBJ2-3,TRBV12-3/TRBV12-4,12,.,CASSFSVDTQYF,TGTGCCAGCAGTTTCTCGGTGGATACGCAGTATTTT
few,TRBJ2-4,TRBV7-2,15,TRBD1,CASSQRGPGKNIQYF,TGTGCCAGCAGCCAGAGGGGGCCGGGGAAAAACATTCAGTACTTC
few,TRBJ2-4,TRBV21-1,17,.,CASSKAGAHGAKNIQYF,TGTGCCAGCAGCAAAGCGGGCGCACATGGGGCCAAAAACATTCAGTACTTC
.,TRBJ2-5,TRBV10-3,14,.,CAIREGERVYELYF,TGTGCCATCAGAGAGGGGGAGAGGGTCTACGAGCTGTACTTC
.,TRBJ2-4,TRBV20-1,14,.,CSVPPAGAKNIQYF,TGCAGTGTCCCACCGGCAGGGGCCAAAAACATTCAGTACTTC
once,TRBJ2-5,TRBV12-3/TRBV12-4,13,.,CASSLTRLETQYF,TGTGCCAGCAGTTTAACCCGATTAGAGACCCAGTACTTC
few,TRBJ2-3,TRBV7-2,16,.,CASSLRWEVRTDTQYF,TGTGCCAGCAGCTTAAGGTGGGAGGTGCGCACAGATACGCAGTATTTT
.,TRBJ2-3,TRBV3-1,19,TRBD2,CASSQDRSGGPSRTDTQYF,TGTGCCAGCAGCCAAGATAGAAGCGGGGGGCCCAGCCGCACAGATACGCAGTATTTT
.,TRBJ2-1,TRBV6-2/TRBV6-3,15,.,CASREPGRLYNEQFF,TGTGCCAGCAGGGAACCGGGACGGCTCTACAATGAGCAGTTCTTC
few,TRBJ2-1,TRBV20-1,11,.,CSPRVANEQFF,TGCAGCCCTCGGGTGGCCAATGAGCAGTTCTTC
.,TRBJ1-6,TRBV6-5,14,.,CASTRYSNNSPLHF,TGTGCCAGCACCCGGTACAGTAATAATTCACCCCTCCACTTT